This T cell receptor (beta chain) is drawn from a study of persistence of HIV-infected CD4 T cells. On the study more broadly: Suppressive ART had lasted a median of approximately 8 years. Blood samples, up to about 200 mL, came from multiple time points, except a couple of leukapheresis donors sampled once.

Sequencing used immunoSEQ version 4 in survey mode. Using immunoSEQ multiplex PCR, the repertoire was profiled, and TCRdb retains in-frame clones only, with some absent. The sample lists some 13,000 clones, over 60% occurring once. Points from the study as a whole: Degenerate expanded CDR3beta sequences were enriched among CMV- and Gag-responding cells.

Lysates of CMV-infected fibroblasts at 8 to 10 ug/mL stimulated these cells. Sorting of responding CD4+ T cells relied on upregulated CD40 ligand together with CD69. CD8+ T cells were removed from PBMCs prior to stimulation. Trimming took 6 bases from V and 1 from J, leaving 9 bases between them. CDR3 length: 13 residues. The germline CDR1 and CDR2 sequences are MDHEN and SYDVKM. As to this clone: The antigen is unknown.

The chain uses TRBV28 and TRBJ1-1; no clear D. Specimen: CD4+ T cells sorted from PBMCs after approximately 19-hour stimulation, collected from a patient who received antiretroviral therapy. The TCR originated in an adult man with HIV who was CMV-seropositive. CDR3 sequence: CASSAQANTEAFF. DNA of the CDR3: TGTGCCAGCAGCGCCCAGGCGAACACTGAAGCTTTCTTT.